This TCR beta chain was identified during a study of cytotoxic CD8 clonotypes in ibrutinib-treated CLL. General study results and limits: Progressing patients had sampling times that differed from those of sustained-remission patients. Public clonotypes, an uncommon group, contracted or remained stable on treatment.

Sequenced by immunoSEQ multiplex PCR; TCRdb stores in-frame clones only, minus some. The sample has about 150,000 clones, about 76% seen once. Concerning this clone itself: Its target is unknown.

Germline-derived CDR1 and CDR2 are SGHTA and FQGTGA. CDR3 length: 13 amino acids. Trimming removed 5 bases from V and 6 bases from J, with 13 bases in between. The source material was PBMCs, sampled after 24 months of ibrutinib treatment. The chain is built from TRBV7-3 and TRBJ2-5; perhaps TRBD2 as D (5 bases). This receptor was obtained from a human donor with chronic lymphocytic leukemia. CDR3 residues: CASSPEGSQTQYF. DNA for the CDR3: TGTGCCAGCAGCCCAGAGGGCTCCCAGACCCAGTACTTC.